This T cell receptor beta chain derives from a study of shared clonotypes between healthy human individuals. Positively selected for CCR7, the CD45RO-negative cells used as naive CD8 cells excluded terminally differentiated effector memory CD45RA+ cells. CDR3 length: 12 residues. V shed 6 bases and J shed 2 bases, with 8 bases lying between them. Germline V gene lookup returns CDR1 ENHRY and CDR2 SYGVKD. The assay ran at deep level. Sequencing was performed with immunoSEQ multiplex PCR; in TCRdb, only in-frame clones are kept and a portion is missing. The sample records about 680,000 clones, about 91% being singletons.

The genes are TRBV10-3 and TRBJ2-7, with D unresolved. Sequences were obtained from naive CD8+ T cells sorted from blood. The receptor comes from a man in his thirties or forties in good health. The CDR3 is CAIRDETYEQYF. The CDR3 DNA reads as TGTGCCATCAGAGATGAGACCTACGAGCAGTACTTC.